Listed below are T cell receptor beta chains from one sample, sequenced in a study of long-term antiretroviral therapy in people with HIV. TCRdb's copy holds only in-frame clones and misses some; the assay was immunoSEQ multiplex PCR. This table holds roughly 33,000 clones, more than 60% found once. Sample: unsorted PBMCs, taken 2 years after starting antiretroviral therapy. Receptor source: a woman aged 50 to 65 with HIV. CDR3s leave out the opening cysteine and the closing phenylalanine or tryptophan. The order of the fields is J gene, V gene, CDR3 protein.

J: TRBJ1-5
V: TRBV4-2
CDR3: ASSQRVGPRGNQPQH

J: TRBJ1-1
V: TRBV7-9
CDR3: ASSPRGTGMNTEAF

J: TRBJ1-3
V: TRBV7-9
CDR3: ASSLGPSGNTIY

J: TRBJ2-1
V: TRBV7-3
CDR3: ASSFSMTGQGYNEQF

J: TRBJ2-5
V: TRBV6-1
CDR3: ASSGAGKTQY

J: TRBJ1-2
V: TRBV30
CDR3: AWNEAGGYT

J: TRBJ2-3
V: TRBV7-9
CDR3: ASSPPGLRAPDTQY

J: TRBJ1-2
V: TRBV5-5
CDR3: ASSLGGNYGYT

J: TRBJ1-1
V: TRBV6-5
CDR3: ASSYRRGAAEAF

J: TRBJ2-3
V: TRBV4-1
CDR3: ASSQDPMGLGTDTQY

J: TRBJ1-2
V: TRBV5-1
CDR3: ASSLEQGSYGYT